This record covers a single T cell receptor (beta chain). Antigen: not known. TCRdb reprocessed the 5' RACE reads, with one entry per CDR3 protein and no DNA. The specimen's table records 400,000 to 500,000 distinct CDR3 sequences. The data stem from a study of monozygotic twins with inflammatory bowel disease. Whole blood that had not undergone T cell sorting provided the isolated total RNA. Study conclusions and caveats: Relative clonotype sharing with others was diminished in IBD patients versus healthy twins, particularly with disease activity.

CDR3 size: 13 residues. Germline CDR1 DFQATT, CDR2 SNEGSKA (reference sequence). The rearrangement links TRBV20-1 to TRBJ2-5. The clonotype comes from a human donor with ulcerative colitis or Crohn's disease, or a healthy co-twin of an affected twin (not recorded which). Sample: blood. CDR3 sequence: CSARNDGRETQYF.